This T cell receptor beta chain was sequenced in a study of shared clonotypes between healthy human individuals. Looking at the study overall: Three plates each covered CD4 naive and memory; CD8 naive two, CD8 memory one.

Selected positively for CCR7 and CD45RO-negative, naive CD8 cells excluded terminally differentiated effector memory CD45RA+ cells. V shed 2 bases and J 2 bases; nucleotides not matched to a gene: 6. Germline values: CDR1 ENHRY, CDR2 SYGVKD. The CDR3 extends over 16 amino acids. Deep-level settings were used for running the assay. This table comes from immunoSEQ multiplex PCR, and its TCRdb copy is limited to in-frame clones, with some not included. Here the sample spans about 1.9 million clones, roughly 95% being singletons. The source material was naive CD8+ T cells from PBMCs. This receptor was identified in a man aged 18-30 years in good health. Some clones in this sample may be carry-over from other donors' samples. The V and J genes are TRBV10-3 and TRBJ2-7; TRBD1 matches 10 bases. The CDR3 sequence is CAISEPGTGEPYEQYF. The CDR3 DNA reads TGTGCCATCAGTGAGCCCGGGACAGGGGAACCCTACGAGCAGTACTTC.